The rows below give T cell receptor beta chains drawn from one sample of a study of low-dose radiotherapy and immunotherapy resistance in tumors. Via MiXCR, TCRdb re-called the reads, giving one row per CDR3 protein. This sample carries roughly 100,000 distinct CDR3 sequences, 20% to 25% of them seen once, and the ten largest clones take around 13%. The sample was PBMCs, taken after low-dose radiotherapy plus immunotherapy. The receptor set was obtained from a female donor with ovarian cancer. CDR3s include the opening cysteine and the closing phenylalanine or tryptophan. The order of the fields is V gene, D gene, J gene, clone size, CDR3 DNA, CDR3 protein. A D gene is named only where the DNA matches it firmly. Only some rows state a clone size, as once, few, many or a class for expanded clones.

TRBV12-3/TRBV12-4,TRBD2,TRBJ2-2,many,TGTGCCAGCAGTTTCCTAGCGGGGGGCACCGGGGAGCTGTTTTTT,CASSFLAGGTGELFF
TRBV29-1,TRBD1,TRBJ2-7,.,TGCAGCGTTGAAGGGGGACAGTACGAGCAGTACTTC,CSVEGGQYEQYF
TRBV20-1,TRBD2,TRBJ2-5,many,TGCAGTGCTAGAGCAAGCGGGGGGGCCCAAGAGACCCAGTACTTC,CSARASGGAQETQYF
TRBV18,.,TRBJ2-7,many,TGTGCCAGCTCACCAGGGCGAAACTACGAGCAGTACTTC,CASSPGRNYEQYF
TRBV27,.,TRBJ2-1,many,TGTGCCAGCAGTTCCCGTCCAGGTAACAATGAGCAGTTCTTC,CASSSRPGNNEQFF
TRBV6-8,TRBD1,TRBJ1-2,.,TGTGCCAGCAGTCCCTCCTGGACAGGGGGCGCAAAAAACTATGGCTACACCTTC,CASSPSWTGGAKNYGYTF
TRBV2,.,TRBJ1-6,.,TGTGCCAGCAGTGAAGCGCTTGCGGTTGGGTCCTATAATTCACCCCTCCACTTT,CASSEALAVGSYNSPLHF
TRBV7-2,.,TRBJ1-5,many,TGTGCCAGCAGCCCCTGGGGAAGCGGTCAGCCCCAGCATTTT,CASSPWGSGQPQHF
TRBV30,TRBD1,TRBJ2-5,.,TGTGCCTGGAGTGTAGGGGGAACAGGGGGAGAGACCCAGTACTTC,CAWSVGGTGGETQYF
TRBV28,.,TRBJ2-1,.,TGTGCCAGCAGTTTCGGCCGGGGCCCCCCCTACAATGAGCAGTTCTTC,CASSFGRGPPYNEQFF
TRBV25-1,.,TRBJ1-1,many,TGTGCCAGCAGTGCGGGGACGGACACTGAAGCTTTCTTT,CASSAGTDTEAFF
TRBV4-1,.,TRBJ2-3,many,TGCGCCAGCAGCACCAACCTTCAAACAGATACGCAGTATTTT,CASSTNLQTDTQYF
TRBV4-2,.,TRBJ2-7,many,TGTGCCAGCAGCCAAGTCGGGGGATACGAGCAGTACTTC,CASSQVGGYEQYF
TRBV29-1,.,TRBJ2-3,few,TGCAGCTTGCGGGTGGGGACAGATACGCAGTATTTT,CSLRVGTDTQYF
TRBV6-2/TRBV6-3,.,TRBJ2-2,many,TGTGCCAGCAGCCCTAAGGCCAGAACCGGGGAGCTGTTTTTT,CASSPKARTGELFF
TRBV7-9,.,TRBJ1-1,many,TGTGCCAGCAGCTACGGACAGAACACTGAAGCTTTCTTT,CASSYGQNTEAFF
TRBV19,.,TRBJ1-2,.,TGTGCCAGTAGTCCGCCCTTGAGGGCCTATGGCTACACCTTC,CASSPPLRAYGYTF
TRBV28,.,TRBJ1-2,.,TGTGCCAGCAGTATTGGTCGGGGGCGAGACTATGGCTACACCTTC,CASSIGRGRDYGYTF
TRBV19,.,TRBJ1-2,many,TGTGCCAGTAGAAACAGGGAGGGGTATGGCTACACCTTC,CASRNREGYGYTF
TRBV18,.,TRBJ1-1,.,TGTGCCAGCTCAGGGGGGGGCCGAGGGCGTACTGAAGCTTTCTTT,CASSGGGRGRTEAFF
TRBV20-1,TRBD1,TRBJ2-7,many,TGCAGTGCTAGTAGGACAGGTTTCCCGTCCTACGAGCAGTACTTC,CSASRTGFPSYEQYF
TRBV3-1,.,TRBJ2-2,many,TGTGCCAGCAGCCAAGCTCGACAGAGACTGAACACCGGGGAGCTGTTTTTT,CASSQARQRLNTGELFF
TRBV20-1,TRBD1,TRBJ1-2,many,TGCAGTGCTAAAAAAACCGGGACAGGGGACCCCTATGGCTACACCTTC,CSAKKTGTGDPYGYTF
TRBV30,.,TRBJ1-1,many,TGTGCCTGGAGAATGGCGTCAAACACTGAAGCTTTCTTT,CAWRMASNTEAFF
TRBV4-1,.,TRBJ1-4,.,TGCGCCAGCAGCCAGGGGCAGGCCACTAATGAAAAACTGTTTTTT,CASSQGQATNEKLFF
TRBV24-1,.,TRBJ2-5,.,TGTGCCACCAGTGATAGCGGGCGAGGGGCCGGAGAGACCCAGTACTTC,CATSDSGRGAGETQYF
TRBV6-2/TRBV6-3,.,TRBJ2-1,few,TGTGCCAGCAGTTTTACTAGCGGAGGGGGCTACGGAACGGAGCAGTTCTTC,CASSFTSGGGYGTEQFF
TRBV20-1,TRBD2,TRBJ2-1,many,TGCAGTGCTCCGAGGCGTCAGGGACTAGCGGGCTACAATGAGCAGTTCTTC,CSAPRRQGLAGYNEQFF
TRBV7-6,TRBD1,TRBJ2-1,many,TGTGCCAGCAGCTTAGCCGGGACAGAGAACAATGAGCAGTTCTTC,CASSLAGTENNEQFF
TRBV7-2,.,TRBJ1-5,.,TGTGCCAGCAGCTTAGGAGTGGGGGTGGCCAATCAGCCCCAGCATTTT,CASSLGVGVANQPQHF
TRBV12-3/TRBV12-4,.,TRBJ2-2,many,TGTGCCAGCGGGCAGCGGGCTAACACCGGGGAGCTGTTTTTT,CASGQRANTGELFF
TRBV27,TRBD2,TRBJ2-1,many,TGTGCCAGCAGTATCTTCGGACTAGCGGTCGGTGAGCAGTTCTTC,CASSIFGLAVGEQFF
TRBV30,.,TRBJ1-1,many,TGTGCCTGGAGTGCCACCCGGAGCACTGAAGCTTTCTTT,CAWSATRSTEAFF
TRBV6-1,TRBD2,TRBJ2-3,many,TGTGCCAGCAGCCCCCGGGCCCGGGGGGCAGATACGCAGTATTTT,CASSPRARGADTQYF
TRBV6-2/TRBV6-3,.,TRBJ2-1,many,TGTGCCAGCAGTTACGGTTCGGCCAATGAGCAGTTCTTC,CASSYGSANEQFF
TRBV21-1,.,TRBJ2-4,many,TGTGCCAGCAGCAAAGGGGGAGCACTAGCCAAAAACATTCAGTACTTC,CASSKGGALAKNIQYF
TRBV29-1,TRBD2,TRBJ2-3,many,TGCAGCGTTGACCTTAGCGGGAGCGGCTCAGATACGCAGTATTTT,CSVDLSGSGSDTQYF
TRBV2,TRBD1,TRBJ1-1,.,TGTGCCAGCAAGATACAGGGGTTTGCTGAAGCTTTCTTT,CASKIQGFAEAFF
TRBV28,.,TRBJ2-1,many,TGTGCCAGCAGTTTACCCGGGACCTACAATGAGCAGTTCTTC,CASSLPGTYNEQFF
TRBV2,TRBD1,TRBJ2-7,many,TGTGCCAGCAGTCGGACAGGGGGCCCCTACGAGCAGTACTTC,CASSRTGGPYEQYF
TRBV11-3,.,TRBJ2-2,many,TGTGCCAGCAGCTTAGTGGGGGGAGGCACCGGGGAGCTGTTTTTT,CASSLVGGGTGELFF
TRBV12-3/TRBV12-4,.,TRBJ2-1,many,TGTGCCAGCAGCATCGCCGGGACCGACTACAATGAGCAGTTCTTC,CASSIAGTDYNEQFF
TRBV15,TRBD1,TRBJ1-2,many,TGTGCCACCAGCATGGGACAGGTTTATGGCTACACCTTC,CATSMGQVYGYTF
TRBV28,.,TRBJ2-7,many,TGTGCCAGCAGCAACAGAGGGACGAGGGGCGAGCAGTACTTC,CASSNRGTRGEQYF
TRBV28,.,TRBJ2-1,many,TGTGCCAGCAGCCTTACTAGTCTGAATGAGCAGTTCTTC,CASSLTSLNEQFF
TRBV3-1,.,TRBJ2-2,many,TGTGCCAGCAGCCAACGCGCGGGAATGGGCACCGGGGAGCTGTTTTTT,CASSQRAGMGTGELFF
TRBV5-5,.,TRBJ1-2,.,TGTGCCAGCAGCTACACATCCGATAACTATGGCTACACCTTC,CASSYTSDNYGYTF
TRBV29-1,.,TRBJ1-2,many,TGCAGCGTTCTAGACATCCGAGATTATGGCTACACCTTC,CSVLDIRDYGYTF
TRBV6-2/TRBV6-3,TRBD2,TRBJ2-1,many,TGTGCCAGCAGTGTAACTAGCGTCTCCTACAATGAGCAGTTCTTC,CASSVTSVSYNEQFF
TRBV3-1,.,TRBJ1-5,many,TGTGCCAGCAGCCAAGGGACAGACAATCAGCCCCAGCATTTT,CASSQGTDNQPQHF
TRBV9,TRBD2,TRBJ2-1,.,TGTGCCAGCAGCTCAGATAGCGGGAATTCCTACAATGAGCAGTTCTTC,CASSSDSGNSYNEQFF
TRBV2,.,TRBJ2-3,.,TGTGCCAGCAGTAGGGGCGGGGCTTCTAGCACAGATACGCAGTATTTT,CASSRGGASSTDTQYF
TRBV9,TRBD1,TRBJ2-2,.,TGTGCCAGCAGCGCGTCGGGACAGGGGTATGTCGGGGAGCTGTTTTTT,CASSASGQGYVGELFF
TRBV7-9,.,TRBJ1-3,many,TGTGCCAGCAGCTTAGGGGCAGCGTTCTCTGGAAACACCATATATTTT,CASSLGAAFSGNTIYF
TRBV20-1,TRBD2,TRBJ2-5,many,TGCAGTGCTAGGACTAGCGGGAGTTATGAGACCCAGTACTTC,CSARTSGSYETQYF
TRBV29-1,.,TRBJ2-7,many,TGCAGCGTGCGCCGGGACTTGTCCTACGAGCAGTACTTC,CSVRRDLSYEQYF
TRBV27,.,TRBJ1-1,many,TGTGCCAGCAGATCCCCCGCGGGGGGCACTGAAGCTTTCTTT,CASRSPAGGTEAFF
TRBV24-1,TRBD2,TRBJ2-3,many,TGTGCCACCAGTGATTTGTCGGTAGCGGGAGGGCTAGGAGATACGCAGTATTTT,CATSDLSVAGGLGDTQYF
TRBV20-1,.,TRBJ2-2,many,TGCAGTGCTAGAGGTATAGAGGGGAGGAGCACCGGGGAGCTGTTTTTT,CSARGIEGRSTGELFF